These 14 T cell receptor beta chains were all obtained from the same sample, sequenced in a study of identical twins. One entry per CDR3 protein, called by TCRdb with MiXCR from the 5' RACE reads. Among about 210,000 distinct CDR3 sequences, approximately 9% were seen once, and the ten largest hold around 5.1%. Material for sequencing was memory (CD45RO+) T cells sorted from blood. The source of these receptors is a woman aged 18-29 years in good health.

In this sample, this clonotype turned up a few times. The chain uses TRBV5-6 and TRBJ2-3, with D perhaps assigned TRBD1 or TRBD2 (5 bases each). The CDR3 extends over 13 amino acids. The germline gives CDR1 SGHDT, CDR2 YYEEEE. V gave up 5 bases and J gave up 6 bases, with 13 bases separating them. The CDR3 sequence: CASRQPGPDTQYF. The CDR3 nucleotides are TGTGCCAGCAGGCAGCCGGGACCCGATACGCAGTATTTT. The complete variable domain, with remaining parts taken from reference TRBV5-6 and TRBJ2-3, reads DAGVTQSPTHLIKTRGQQVTLRCSPKSGHDTVSWYQQALGQGPQFIFQYYEEEERQRGNFPDRFSGHQFPNYSSELNVNALLLGDSALYLCASRQPGPDTQYFGPGTRLTVL.

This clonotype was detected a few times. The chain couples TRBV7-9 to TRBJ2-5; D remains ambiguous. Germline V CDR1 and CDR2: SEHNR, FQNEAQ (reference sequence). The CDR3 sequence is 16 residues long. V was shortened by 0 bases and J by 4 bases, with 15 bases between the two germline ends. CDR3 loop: CASSLAPGTMGETQYF. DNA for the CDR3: TGTGCCAGCAGCTTAGCCCCGGGTACCATGGGAGAGACCCAGTACTTC. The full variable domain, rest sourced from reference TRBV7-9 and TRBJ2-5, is DTGVSQNPRHKITKRGQNVTFRCDPISEHNRLYWYRQTLGQGPEFLTYFQNEAQLEKSRLLSDRFSAERPKGSFSTLEIQRTEQGDSAMYLCASSLAPGTMGETQYFGPGTRLLVL.

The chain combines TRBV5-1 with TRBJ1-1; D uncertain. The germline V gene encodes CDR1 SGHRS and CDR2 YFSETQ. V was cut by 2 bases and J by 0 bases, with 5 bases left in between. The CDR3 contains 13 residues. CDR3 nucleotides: TGCGCCAGCAGCTTTAACATGAACACTGAAGCTTTCTTT. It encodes CASSFNMNTEAFF.

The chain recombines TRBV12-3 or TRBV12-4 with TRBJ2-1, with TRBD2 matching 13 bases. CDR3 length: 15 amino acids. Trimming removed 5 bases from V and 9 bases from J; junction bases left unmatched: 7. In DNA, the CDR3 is TGTGCCAGCAGTGAAACTAGCGGGGGGGCGGGTGAGCAGTTCTTC. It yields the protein CASSETSGGAGEQFF.

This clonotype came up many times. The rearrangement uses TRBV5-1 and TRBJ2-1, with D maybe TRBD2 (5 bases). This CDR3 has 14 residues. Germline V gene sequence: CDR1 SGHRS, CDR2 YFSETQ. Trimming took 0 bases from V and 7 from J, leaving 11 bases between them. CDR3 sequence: CASSLERYWNEQFF. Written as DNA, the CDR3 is TGCGCCAGCAGCTTGGAGCGGTACTGGAATGAGCAGTTCTTC.

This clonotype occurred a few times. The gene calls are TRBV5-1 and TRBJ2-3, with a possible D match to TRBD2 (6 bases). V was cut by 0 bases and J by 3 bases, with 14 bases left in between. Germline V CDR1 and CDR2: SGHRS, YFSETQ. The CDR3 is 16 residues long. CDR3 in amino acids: CASSLEWGRRTDTQYF. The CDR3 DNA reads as TGCGCCAGCAGCTTGGAATGGGGGAGGCGGACAGATACGCAGTATTTT.

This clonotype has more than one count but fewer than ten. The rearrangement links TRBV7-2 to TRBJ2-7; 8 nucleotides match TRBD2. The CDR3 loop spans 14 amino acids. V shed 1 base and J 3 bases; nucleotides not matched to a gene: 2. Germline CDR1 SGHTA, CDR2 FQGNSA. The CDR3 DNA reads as TGTGCCAGCAGCTTAGGCGGGAGGATCTACGAGCAGTACTTC. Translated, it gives CASSLGGRIYEQYF.

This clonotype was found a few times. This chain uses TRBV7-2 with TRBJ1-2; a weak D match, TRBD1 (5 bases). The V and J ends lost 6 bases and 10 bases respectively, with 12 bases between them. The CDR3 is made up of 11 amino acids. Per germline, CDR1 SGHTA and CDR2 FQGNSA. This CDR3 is CASSSGLTYTF. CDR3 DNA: TGTGCCAGCAGTTCAGGGTTGACCTACACCTTC.

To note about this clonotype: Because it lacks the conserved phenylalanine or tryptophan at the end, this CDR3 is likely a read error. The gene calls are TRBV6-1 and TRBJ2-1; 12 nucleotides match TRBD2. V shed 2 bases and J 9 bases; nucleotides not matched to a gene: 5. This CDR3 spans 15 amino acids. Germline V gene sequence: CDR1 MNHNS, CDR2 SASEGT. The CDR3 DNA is TGTGCCAGCAGTGAACTAGCGGGAGGGCCCGGTGAGCAGTTCTCC. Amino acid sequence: CASSELAGGPGEQFS.

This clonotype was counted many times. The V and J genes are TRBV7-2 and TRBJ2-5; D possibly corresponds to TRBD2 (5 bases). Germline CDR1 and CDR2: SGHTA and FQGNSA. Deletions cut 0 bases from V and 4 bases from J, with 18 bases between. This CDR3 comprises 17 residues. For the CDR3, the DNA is TGTGCCAGCAGCTTAGCGAATCGGCCGAGCGGAAGAGAGACCCAGTACTTC. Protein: CASSLANRPSGRETQYF.

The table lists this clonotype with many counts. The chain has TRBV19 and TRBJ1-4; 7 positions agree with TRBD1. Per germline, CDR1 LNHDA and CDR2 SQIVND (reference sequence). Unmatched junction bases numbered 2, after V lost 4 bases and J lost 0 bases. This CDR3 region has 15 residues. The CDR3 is CASSTGTATNEKLFF. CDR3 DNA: TGTGCCAGTAGTACCGGGACAGCAACTAATGAAAAACTGTTTTTT.

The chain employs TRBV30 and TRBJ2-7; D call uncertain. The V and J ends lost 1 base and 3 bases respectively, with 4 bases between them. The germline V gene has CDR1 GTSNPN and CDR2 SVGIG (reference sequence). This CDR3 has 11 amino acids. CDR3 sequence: CAWSEDYEQYF. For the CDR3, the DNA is TGTGCCTGGAGTGAGGACTACGAGCAGTACTTC.

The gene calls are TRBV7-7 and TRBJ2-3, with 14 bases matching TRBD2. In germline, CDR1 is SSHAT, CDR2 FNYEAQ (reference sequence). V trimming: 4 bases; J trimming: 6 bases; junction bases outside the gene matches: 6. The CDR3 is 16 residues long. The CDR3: CASSSGLAGARDTQYF. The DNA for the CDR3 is TGTGCCAGCAGCTCGGGACTAGCGGGAGCCAGGGATACGCAGTATTTT.

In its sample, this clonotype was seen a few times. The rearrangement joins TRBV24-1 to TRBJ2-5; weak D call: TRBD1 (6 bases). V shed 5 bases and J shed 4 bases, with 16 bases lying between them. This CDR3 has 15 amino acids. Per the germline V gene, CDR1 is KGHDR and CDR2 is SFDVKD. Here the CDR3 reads CATSAWSRGRETQYF. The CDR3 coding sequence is TGTGCCACCAGTGCTTGGAGTAGGGGGAGAGAGACCCAGTACTTC.